This passage covers 8 T cell receptor beta chains from one sample sequenced in a study of blood T cell repertoires in COVID-19. Some clones are missing from TCRdb's copy, which holds only in-frame ones; the method was immunoSEQ multiplex PCR. The data show 250,000 to 300,000 clones, roughly 88% seen once. Sequencing was performed on PBMCs or T cells enriched from blood (not recorded which). These TCRs come from a woman aged 30 to 39 who had recovered from COVID-19.

The chain combines TRBV24-1 with TRBJ2-5; perhaps TRBD1 as D (5 bases). V was clipped by 4 bases and J by 3 bases, with 11 bases between them. Germline V lookup: CDR1 KGHDR, CDR2 SFDVKD. This CDR3 has 14 residues. The DNA for the CDR3 is TGTGCCACCAGTGACCAACAGGAGAAAGAGACCCAGTACTTC. This translates into CATSDQQEKETQYF.

The CDR3: CASSLSTTGDGYTF. The CDR3 DNA reads TGTGCCAGCAGTTTATCCACGACAGGGGATGGCTACACCTTC. The chain uses TRBV28 and TRBJ1-2, with 8 positions matching TRBD1. There are 14 residues in the CDR3. The V segment lost 1 base and the J segment 6 bases; nucleotides outside the gene matches: 4. CDR1 and CDR2 from the germline V gene are MDHEN and SYDVKM.

The V call is TRBV15, the J call TRBJ1-2; D is uncertain. Germline V lookup: CDR1 LNHNV, CDR2 YYDKDF (reference sequence). V was clipped by 0 bases and J by 2 bases, with 19 bases between them. This CDR3 comprises 18 residues. The CDR3 nucleotides read TGTGCCACCAGCAGAGATGAAGGAGGGAGAGGAACGAACTATGGCTACACCTTC. Translation: CATSRDEGGRGTNYGYTF.

The V call is TRBV28, the J call TRBJ2-7; the match to TRBD1 covers 9 bases. Germline V gives CDR1 MDHEN, CDR2 SYDVKM. The CDR3 totals 14 residues. After removal of 5 bases from V and 7 bases from J, the junction contained 9 bases not matched to a gene. The CDR3 spells CASSLLGTGSEQYF. CDR3 in DNA: TGTGCCAGCAGTCTCCTGGGGACAGGGAGTGAGCAGTACTTC. The entire variable domain, with the rest obtained from reference TRBV28 and TRBJ2-7, is as follows: DVKVTQSSRYLVKRTGEKVFLECVQDMDHENMFWYRQDPGLGLRLIYFSYDVKMKEKGDIPEGYSVSREKKERFSLILESASTNQTSMYLCASSLLGTGSEQYFGPGTRLTVT.

The V and J genes are TRBV5-1 and TRBJ2-1; D perhaps matches TRBD1 (5 bases). Germline CDR1 is SGHRS and CDR2 is YFSETQ. CDR3 length: 15 amino acids. With 4 bases removed from V and 8 bases from J, the gap between germline ends came to 19 bases. CDR3 coding DNA: TGCGCCAGCAGCACGACAGATTTGGTCTGGGATGAGCAGTTCTTC. Protein sequence: CASSTTDLVWDEQFF.

The chain employs TRBV28 and TRBJ1-2; D is undetermined. Trimming removed 7 bases at V and 8 bases at J, with 17 bases between. Germline CDR1 is MDHEN and CDR2 is SYDVKM. This CDR3 contains 13 residues. The CDR3 coding sequence is TGTGCCAGCACGGAGGGATCGACTAGGGGCTACACCTTC. This encodes CASTEGSTRGYTF.

CDR3 in DNA: TGTGCCAGTAGTCCCCTCACAGGGGACAATGAAAAACTGTTTTTT. Protein sequence: CASSPLTGDNEKLFF. The chain uses TRBV19 and TRBJ1-4, with TRBD1 matching over 7 bases. The germline gives CDR1 LNHDA, CDR2 SQIVND (reference sequence). J gave up 5 bases and V 5 bases, and 8 bases lay outside the gene matches. The CDR3 has 15 amino acids.

This chain joins TRBV2 and TRBJ1-5; D remains ambiguous. The CDR3 runs 16 residues. CDR1 and CDR2 (germline): SNHLY, FYNNEI. V lost 7 bases and J lost 0, with 16 bases in between. The CDR3 spells CASTTRGGDSNQPQHF. In DNA, the CDR3 is TGTGCCAGCACCACGCGGGGTGGGGATAGCAATCAGCCCCAGCATTTT.